Shown below are 21 T cell receptor beta chains from a single sample sequenced in a study of T cells in narcolepsy. The data were produced by immunoSEQ multiplex PCR, yet TCRdb's version contains in-frame clones alone and is incomplete. The sample holds 9,500 to 12,000 clones; just under 95% are singletons and the top ten take roughly 1.1%. The sample was CD45RA- memory CD4+ T cells from PBMCs. These receptors were taken from a human donor with narcolepsy.

The CDR3 DNA is TGTGCCAGCAAGGGACTAGCGGGAGTGCATGAGCAGTTCTTC. It specifies CASKGLAGVHEQFF. V usage is TRBV27 and J usage is TRBJ2-1, with 14 bases identical to TRBD2. Trimming took 7 bases from V and 8 from J; bases not matched to a gene: 4. Germline V gene lookup returns CDR1 MNHEY and CDR2 SMNVEV (reference sequence). This CDR3 contains 14 residues.

The chain couples TRBV5-1 to TRBJ2-5; 16 bases line up with TRBD2. CDR3 size: 18 residues. After removal of 4 bases from V and 1 base from J, the junction contained 7 bases not matched to a gene. In germline, CDR1 is SGHRS, CDR2 YFSETQ. The CDR3 sequence: CASSTGLAGGVLQETQYF. Written as DNA, the CDR3 is TGCGCCAGCAGCACGGGACTAGCGGGGGGGGTACTCCAAGAGACCCAGTACTTC. The whole variable domain, filled in from reference TRBV5-1 and TRBJ2-5, reads KAGVTQTPRYLIKTRGQQVTLSCSPISGHRSVSWYQQTPGQGLQFLFEYFSETQRNKGNFPGRFSGRQFSNSRSEMNVSTLELGDSALYLCASSTGLAGGVLQETQYFGPGTRLLVL.

The J gene is TRBJ2-3, the V gene TRBV5-1; TRBD2 matches at 9 bases. CDR1 SGHRS and CDR2 YFSETQ come from the germline V gene. V shed 4 bases, J shed 0 bases, and the junction held 3 bases outside the gene matches. The CDR3 is made up of 15 amino acids. The CDR3 reads CASSASGASTDTQYF. The CDR3, as DNA: TGCGCCAGCAGCGCTAGCGGGGCTAGCACAGATACGCAGTATTTT.

The genes are TRBV30 and TRBJ1-4; 7 bases are shared with TRBD1. The J segment lost 5 bases and the V segment lost 0 bases, leaving 6 bases of the junction unmatched. This CDR3 contains 15 residues. The V gene's germline CDR1 is GTSNPN and CDR2 SVGIG (reference sequence). The CDR3 DNA reads TGTGCCTGGAGTGTACGGGGCAGGGGGAATGAAAAACTGTTTTTT. The encoded protein is CAWSVRGRGNEKLFF.

This clone was counted a single time. The chain uses TRBV2 and TRBJ2-3; 9 bases are shared with TRBD1. The CDR3 has 16 amino acids. V gave up 5 bases and J gave up 2 bases; unmatched junction bases: 8. Germline CDR1 SNHLY, CDR2 FYNNEI. The CDR3: CASSQSDRGFTDTQYF. The DNA for the CDR3 is TGTGCCAGCAGTCAATCGGACAGGGGTTTCACAGATACGCAGTATTTT.

The chain joins TRBV7-9 to TRBJ2-1; D gene unclear. This CDR3 is built from 15 residues. The germline CDR1 and CDR2 sequences are SEHNR and FQNEAQ (reference sequence). Trimming removed 3 bases from V and 1 base from J, with 10 bases in between. CDR3 sequence: CASSLLGPSYNEQFF. CDR3 nucleotide sequence: TGTGCCAGCAGCTTGCTAGGGCCTTCCTACAATGAGCAGTTCTTC.

The rearrangement joins TRBV27 to TRBJ1-2; D possibly corresponds to TRBD1 (5 bases). CDR1 is MNHEY and CDR2 is SMNVEV in the germline V gene (reference sequence). Trimming shortened V by 5 bases and J by 1 base, and 17 bases separated the two germline ends. This CDR3 spans 16 amino acids. CDR3 bases: TGTGCCAGCAGTCCCCACAGGTCAGGGAGTAACTATGGCTACACCTTC. It specifies CASSPHRSGSNYGYTF.

The chain combines TRBV6-1 with TRBJ1-2; D gene unclear. The CDR3 has 13 residues. The germline CDR1 and CDR2 sequences are MNHNS and SASEGT. Between the trimmed V and J ends, which lost 2 bases and 8 bases, there was a span of 12 bases. DNA for the CDR3: TGTGCCAGCAGTGAAATGGGTAGGCAGGGCTACACCTTC. Translating it yields CASSEMGRQGYTF.

The genes are TRBV6-1 and TRBJ1-2; TRBD1 might be the D (5 bases). This CDR3 is 15 amino acids long. Germline assignment: CDR1 MNHNS and CDR2 SASEGT. V lost 2 bases and J lost 6, with 16 bases in between. For the CDR3, the DNA is TGTGCCAGCAGTGAAAATCCAGGGATCTTCGATGGCTACACCTTC. Protein product: CASSENPGIFDGYTF.

This chain links TRBV2 with TRBJ2-5, with 8 bases matching TRBD2. Germline V lookup: CDR1 SNHLY, CDR2 FYNNEI. The CDR3 spans 17 residues. J was trimmed by 5 bases and V by 5 bases; bases with no gene match: 16. CDR3 nucleotides: TGTGCCAGCAGTTCCCTGGGGGTAGCGGGGACTAGGGAGACCCAGTACTTC. It translates to CASSSLGVAGTRETQYF. The whole variable domain, remainder taken from reference TRBV2 and TRBJ2-5, is EPEVTQTPSHQVTQMGQEVILRCVPISNHLYFYWYRQILGQKVEFLVSFYNNEISEKSEIFDDQFSVERPDGSNFTLKIRSTKLEDSAMYFCASSSLGVAGTRETQYFGPGTRLLVL.

The chain links TRBV28 to TRBJ1-2; D ambiguous. Deletions cut 3 bases from V and 4 bases from J, with 12 bases between. The CDR3 runs 14 residues. CDR1 MDHEN and CDR2 SYDVKM come from the germline V gene. The CDR3 nucleotides are TGTGCCAGCAGTTTCGCGGCGACCCTCTATGGCTACACCTTC. Its protein is CASSFAATLYGYTF.

The V gene is TRBV14, the J gene TRBJ1-6; unclear D gene. CDR1 and CDR2 (germline): SGHDN, FVKESK. V was trimmed by 4 bases and J by 3 bases, leaving 10 bases between them. This CDR3 is built from 15 residues. CDR3 DNA: TGTGCCAGCAGCCCCCGACGGGGCTATAATTCACCCCTCCACTTT. Its protein is CASSPRRGYNSPLHF.

CDR3 nucleotide sequence: TGTGCCAGCAGTGCCGGGGAGAACTATGGCTACACCTTC. It is translated as CASSAGENYGYTF. This sequence joins TRBV2 and TRBJ1-2; D gene ambiguous. The CDR3 is 13 amino acids. CDR1 is SNHLY, CDR2 FYNNEI, per germline. V lost 4 bases, J lost 2 bases, and 8 bases lay in between.

CDR3 residues: CASSPAGGGSTDTQYF. Written as DNA, the CDR3 is TGTGCCAGCAGCCCCGCCGGGGGCGGGAGCACAGATACGCAGTATTTT. The rearrangement uses TRBV5-4 and TRBJ2-3; perhaps D is TRBD1 or TRBD2 (6 bases each). Germline assignment: CDR1 SGHNT and CDR2 YYREEE (reference sequence). The V end lost 4 bases, the J end lost 0 bases, and 15 bases lay between the germline ends. The CDR3 consists of 16 residues.

This chain connects TRBV14 to TRBJ1-6, with 12 bases identical to TRBD1. This CDR3 comprises 16 residues. The germline V gene has CDR1 SGHDN and CDR2 FVKESK. J was trimmed by 10 bases and V by 5 bases; bases with no gene match: 9. Here the CDR3 DNA reads TGTGCCAGCAGCTACGTGGGACAGGGGGCAAGATCACCCCTCCACTTT. Translation gives CASSYVGQGARSPLHF.

The CDR3 DNA reads TGCAGCGCCTCACAGGGAGACACTGAAGCTTTCTTT. This sequence encodes CSASQGDTEAFF. V is TRBV29-1 and J is TRBJ1-1, with D possibly TRBD1 on 6 matching bases. V lost 7 bases and J 3 bases, leaving 12 bases between the germline ends. The germline V gene has CDR1 SQVTM and CDR2 ANQGSEA. This CDR3 has 12 amino acids.

This sequence joins TRBV15 and TRBJ2-7, with D possibly TRBD1 on 5 matching bases. This CDR3 region has 14 residues. Looked up from germline, CDR1 is LNHNV and CDR2 is YYDKDF (reference sequence). V lost 5 bases to trimming and J lost 4 bases, with 15 bases between them. The CDR3 DNA sequence: TGTGCCACCAGCCCCCAGGTTAGGGGTTACGAGCAGTACTTC. It encodes CATSPQVRGYEQYF.

This chain links TRBV5-1 with TRBJ2-3; 9 nucleotides match TRBD1. The germline gives CDR1 SGHRS, CDR2 YFSETQ. The J segment lost 0 bases and the V segment lost 2 bases, leaving 1 base of the junction unmatched. The CDR3 has 15 amino acids. The CDR3 protein is CASSLGQGSTDTQYF. CDR3 nucleotides: TGCGCCAGCAGCTTAGGACAGGGGAGCACAGATACGCAGTATTTT. The complete variable domain, with remaining parts taken from reference TRBV5-1 and TRBJ2-3, reads KAGVTQTPRYLIKTRGQQVTLSCSPISGHRSVSWYQQTPGQGLQFLFEYFSETQRNKGNFPGRFSGRQFSNSRSEMNVSTLELGDSALYLCASSLGQGSTDTQYFGPGTRLTVL.

The chain is built from TRBV29-1 and TRBJ1-1; no firm D call. V was clipped by 3 bases and J by 2 bases, with 10 bases between them. CDR1 is SQVTM, CDR2 ANQGSEA, per germline. This CDR3 has 13 residues. CDR3 DNA sequence: TGCAGCGTTGATCCAGAACTCAACACTGAAGCTTTCTTT. Amino acids: CSVDPELNTEAFF.

The chain is built from TRBV6-5 and TRBJ1-2; TRBD1 aligns across 7 bases. The V gene end was trimmed by 0 bases and the J gene end by 2 bases; junction bases not matched to a gene: 0. Germline loops: CDR1 MNHEY, CDR2 SVGAGI. This CDR3 region has 14 residues. The CDR3 nucleotides read TGTGCCAGCAGTTACTCACAGGGGAACTATGGCTACACCTTC. It codes for CASSYSQGNYGYTF.

The V and J genes are TRBV6-1 and TRBJ1-2, with D tentatively TRBD1 (6 bases). The V gene lost 1 base and the J gene lost 8 bases, with 11 bases spanning the gap. Germline loops: CDR1 MNHNS, CDR2 SASEGT. The CDR3 sequence is 13 residues long. The chain's CDR3 is CASSEGIGQGYTF. The CDR3 DNA reads TGTGCCAGCAGTGAAGGGATTGGACAGGGCTACACCTTC.